The next 32 T cell receptor beta chains were all read from a single sample in a study of T-cell reconstitution after alpha-beta-depleted transplantation in children. Unique molecular identifiers were used in preparing the TCRbeta library. TCRdb passed the PCR reads through MiXCR, listing each CDR3 protein once. This table holds around 600,000 distinct CDR3 sequences, more than 20% found once. The input for sequencing was PBMCs, mostly from graft donor cells, taken 360 days after TCRalphabeta/CD19-depleted stem cell transplant. These TCRs come from a boy in the first two years of life who had a stem cell transplant for acute myeloid leukemia, so the T cells may come from the graft donor.

The chain combines TRBV20-1 with TRBJ1-1, with unresolved D. Germline CDR1 is DFQATT and CDR2 is SNEGSKA (reference sequence). V was shortened by 3 bases and J by 4 bases, with 12 bases between the two germline ends. This CDR3 spans 13 amino acids. CDR3 DNA: TGCAGTGCTAGTCCCCGGGTGTTCACTGAAGCTTTCTTT. It encodes CSASPRVFTEAFF.

This clonotype was recorded many times. The rearrangement joins TRBV7-2 to TRBJ2-1, with D uncertain. The germline CDR1 and CDR2 sequences are SGHTA and FQGNSA. This CDR3 contains 13 residues. Trimming shortened V by 5 bases and J by 6 bases, and 11 bases separated the two germline ends. The DNA of the CDR3 is TGTGCCAGCAGCCTCTCAGACTCCAATGAGCAGTTCTTC. Encoded protein: CASSLSDSNEQFF.

This clonotype was picked up a small number of times. The rearrangement joins TRBV7-2 to TRBJ2-3; TRBD1 might be the D (6 bases). The V and J ends lost 5 bases and 1 base respectively, with 16 bases between them. CDR1 and CDR2 from the germline V gene are SGHTA and FQGNSA. This CDR3 contains 16 residues. Here the CDR3 DNA reads TGTGCCAGCAGCCCCGTGGGAGCAGGGGGCACAGATACGCAGTATTTT. Protein: CASSPVGAGGTDTQYF.

This sequence joins TRBV28 and TRBJ2-6; 9 bases match TRBD1. This CDR3 is 19 amino acids long. V lost 10 bases to trimming and J lost 2 bases; unmatched junction nucleotides: 18. Germline V gene sequence: CDR1 MDHEN, CDR2 SYDVKM. The CDR3 DNA reads TGTGCCACCTACTTCGCTCCGGGACAGGGCCTCCCTGGGGCCAACGTCCTGACTTTC. It encodes CATYFAPGQGLPGANVLTF.

This clonotype was counted at least ten times. This chain joins TRBV6-1 and TRBJ2-7; D may be TRBD2 (6 bases). The CDR3 is made up of 13 amino acids. The germline V gene has CDR1 MNHNS and CDR2 SASEGT. V was clipped by 1 base and J by 8 bases, with 12 bases between them. The CDR3 DNA is TGTGCCAGCAGTGAAGTCGGGGGTTTCCAGCAGTACGTC. It encodes CASSEVGGFQQYV.

The rearrangement joins TRBV12-3 or TRBV12-4 to TRBJ2-3; D tentatively fits TRBD1 or TRBD2 (5 bases each). V gave up 5 bases and J gave up 6 bases, with 15 bases separating them. The CDR3 runs 14 residues. The CDR3 reads CASSPPGPEDTQYF. The CDR3 DNA reads TGTGCCAGCAGTCCTCCGGGACCCGAGGATACGCAGTATTTT.

This clonotype was recorded a few times. The chain joins TRBV12-3 or TRBV12-4 to TRBJ1-1; D unclear. The germline V and J ends were trimmed by 7 bases and 1 base, with 16 bases remaining between them. CDR3 length equals 15 residues. The CDR3 DNA follows: TGTGCCAGCACCATCTGGGGAGAAGGGAACACTGAAGCTTTCTTT. This sequence encodes CASTIWGEGNTEAFF.

This clonotype was observed at least ten times. This chain uses TRBV10-3 with TRBJ1-1; D unresolved. The CDR3 spans 14 residues. The germline V gene encodes CDR1 ENHRY and CDR2 SYGVKD. With 2 bases removed from V and 0 bases from J, the gap between germline ends came to 7 bases. DNA for the CDR3: TGTGCCATCAGTGAGGGGCACTTGAACACTGAAGCTTTCTTT. As protein: CAISEGHLNTEAFF.

The chain is built from TRBV28 and TRBJ2-7; maybe TRBD1 (6 bases). Germline V gene sequence: CDR1 MDHEN, CDR2 SYDVKM. The CDR3 contains 13 residues. The germline V and J ends were trimmed by 4 bases and 6 bases, with 13 bases remaining between them. The CDR3 sequence: CASSWGHQREQYV. CDR3 bases: TGTGCCAGCAGTTGGGGACATCAGCGCGAGCAGTACGTC.

This clonotype was recorded once. The chain combines TRBV28 with TRBJ2-1; D not certain. Germline V gene sequence: CDR1 MDHEN, CDR2 SYDVKM. There are 14 residues in the CDR3. Trimming stripped 2 bases from V and 6 bases from J, with 11 bases between. The CDR3 DNA reads TGTGCCAGCAGTTTACCAGTTAAATCCAATGAGCAGTTCTTC. Translation gives CASSLPVKSNEQFF.

This clonotype showed up many times. V is TRBV29-1 and J is TRBJ2-3; D is possibly TRBD1 (7 bases). The CDR3 consists of 14 residues. Per germline, CDR1 SQVTM and CDR2 ANQGSEA. V lost 0 bases and J lost 5, with 12 bases in between. The CDR3 nucleotides are TGCAGCGTTGAAGATCAGGGGGGAATAGATACGCAGTATTTT. The encoded protein is CSVEDQGGIDTQYF.

The rearrangement joins TRBV7-2 to TRBJ2-3, with no clear D. From germline, CDR1 is SGHTA and CDR2 FQGNSA. CDR3 size: 16 residues. V lost 5 bases, J lost 1 base, and 16 bases lay in between. CDR3 loop: CASSAYEALGTDTQYF. CDR3 sequence (DNA): TGTGCCAGCAGCGCTTACGAGGCCCTAGGCACAGATACGCAGTATTTT.

The gene calls are TRBV18 and TRBJ2-2; TRBD2 matches 7 bases. The V gene's germline CDR1 is KGHSH and CDR2 LQKENI. The CDR3 has 16 residues. V was clipped by 3 bases and J by 1 base; unmatched bases: 5. DNA for the CDR3: TGTGCCAGCTCACCCATGGCGGGGGAGAACACCGGGGAGCTGTTTTTT. Amino acid sequence: CASSPMAGENTGELFF.

This chain connects TRBV19 to TRBJ2-2; D tentatively reads TRBD1 or TRBD2 (5 bases each). The CDR3 sequence is 13 residues long. V gave up 5 bases and J gave up 9 bases, with 13 bases separating them. The germline V gene has CDR1 LNHDA and CDR2 SQIVND (reference sequence). CDR3 region: CASSAGRERELFF. The DNA of the CDR3 is TGTGCCAGTAGTGCCGGCAGGGAGCGGGAGCTGTTTTTT.

This clonotype was observed a few times. The gene calls are TRBV7-2 and TRBJ2-4; D gene uncertain. The CDR3 runs to 13 residues. The ends were cut back, 2 bases at V and 6 bases at J, with 8 bases in the middle. Germline-derived CDR1 and CDR2 are SGHTA and FQGNSA. CDR3 bases: TGTGCCAGCAGCTTAAAGGCAATAAACATTCAGTACTTC. The encoded protein is CASSLKAINIQYF. Supplemented by reference TRBV7-2 and TRBJ2-4, the full variable domain reads GAGVSQSPSNKVTEKGKDVELRCDPISGHTALYWYRQSLGQGLEFLIYFQGNSAPDKSGLPSDRFSAERTGGSVSTLTIQRTQQEDSAVYLCASSLKAINIQYFGAGTRLSVL.

There are many counts of this clonotype. This chain connects TRBV5-1 to TRBJ2-5, with D possibly matching TRBD2 (6 bases). Trimming took off 5 bases at V and 5 bases at J, with 37 bases between the two ends. The germline V gene encodes CDR1 SGHRS and CDR2 YFSETQ. The CDR3 length is 21 residues. CDR3 DNA sequence: TGCGCCAGCAGTCTCATTATGGGACTGAAAGGAGGAACCACAAACGGGGAGACCCAGTACTTC. It codes for CASSLIMGLKGGTTNGETQYF.

The sample holds a few counts of this clonotype. The CDR3 DNA reads TGCGCCAGCAGCCTGAGCAGGGAAGGTCAGCCCCAGCATTTT. Residues: CASSLSREGQPQHF. This chain connects TRBV4-1 to TRBJ1-5; the D gene is possibly TRBD1 (5 bases). This CDR3 comprises 14 residues. Trimming took 4 bases from V and 6 from J, leaving 13 bases between them. The V gene's germline CDR1 is MGHRA and CDR2 YSYEKL.

The V gene is TRBV6-5, the J gene TRBJ2-1; 10 bases line up with TRBD2. V shed 2 bases, J shed 8 bases, and the junction held 6 bases outside the gene matches. CDR1 MNHEY and CDR2 SVGAGI come from the germline V gene. The CDR3 covers 15 residues. For the CDR3, the DNA is TGTGCCAGCAGTTACATGCGGACTAGCGGCCATGAGCAGTTCTTC. Translation: CASSYMRTSGHEQFF.

This CDR3 is CASIMPGQGARGANVLTF. As DNA, the CDR3 is TGTGCCAGCATTATGCCGGGACAGGGGGCCCGGGGGGCCAACGTCCTGACTTTC. The chain uses TRBV6-5 and TRBJ2-6, with 12 bases that match TRBD1. Trimming took 7 bases from V and 4 from J; bases not matched to a gene: 11. The CDR3 covers 18 residues. Germline V gene lookup returns CDR1 MNHEY and CDR2 SVGAGI.

The chain uses TRBV15 and TRBJ2-3; 11 nucleotides match TRBD1. The CDR3 length is 14 residues. Germline V CDR1 and CDR2: LNHNV, YYDKDF (reference sequence). The V and J ends lost 8 bases and 3 bases, in that order; junction bases with no gene match: 4. As DNA, the CDR3 is TGTGCCACCGGACAGGGGGCATTAACAGATACGCAGTATTTT. Amino acids: CATGQGALTDTQYF. Full variable domain (missing parts from reference TRBV15 and TRBJ2-3): DAMVIQNPRYQVTQFGKPVTLSCSQTLNHNVMYWYQQKSSQAPKLLFHYYDKDFNNEADTPDNFQSRRPNTSFCFLDIRSPGLGDTAMYLCATGQGALTDTQYFGPGTRLTVL.

The chain employs TRBV20-1 and TRBJ2-5; D is perhaps TRBD2 (5 bases). The germline V and J ends were trimmed by 0 bases and 1 base, with 12 bases remaining between them. The CDR3 runs 15 residues. Germline CDR1 reads DFQATT; CDR2 reads SNEGSKA (reference sequence). CDR3 DNA: TGCAGTGCTAGAGAGTATGGACTCCTCCAAGAGACCCAGTACTTC. Translated: CSAREYGLLQETQYF.

This clonotype has more than one count but fewer than ten. A junction end diverges from the germline sequence, so it may reflect a read error. The J gene is TRBJ1-5, the V gene TRBV20-1, with D uncertain. This CDR3 has 18 residues. Germline V gene sequence: CDR1 DFQATT, CDR2 SNEGSKA (reference sequence). The DNA for the CDR3 is TGCTGTGCTAGTACGGCCAGCTTTTTAGCTTATAGCAATCAGCCCCAGCATTTT. Its protein is CCASTASFLAYSNQPQHF.

The chain couples TRBV25-1 to TRBJ2-5; weak D call: TRBD2 (6 bases). Trimming left V 8 bases short and J 4 bases short, with 23 bases between. The CDR3 spans 16 residues. Germline V lookup: CDR1 MGHDK, CDR2 SYGVNS. CDR3 sequence (DNA): TGTGCCAGCTGCCCTCAAACTAGCCCCGACAGAGAGACCCAGTACTTC. Encoded protein: CASCPQTSPDRETQYF.

This chain uses TRBV20-1 with TRBJ1-6; 7 bases map to TRBD1. V gave up 4 bases and J gave up 10 bases; unmatched junction bases: 7. This CDR3 is built from 13 residues. Germline V gives CDR1 DFQATT, CDR2 SNEGSKA (reference sequence). This CDR3 reads CSATTGNGSPLHF. The CDR3 DNA is TGCAGTGCTACGACAGGGAACGGCTCACCCCTCCACTTT.

This clonotype was seen repeatedly, ten times or more. The chain joins TRBV4-3 to TRBJ2-2; 7 positions agree with TRBD1. The length of the CDR3 is 15 residues. Germline V lookup: CDR1 LGHNA, CDR2 YSLEER. J gave up 4 bases and V 1 base, and 3 bases lay outside the gene matches. The CDR3 protein is CASSQGTGLTGELFF. DNA for the CDR3: TGCGCCAGCAGCCAAGGGACAGGCCTCACCGGGGAGCTGTTTTTT.

J is TRBJ2-3 and V is TRBV7-2; 8 bases map to TRBD2. V gave up 0 bases and J gave up 0 bases; unmatched junction bases: 5. This CDR3 contains 17 residues. In germline, CDR1 is SGHTA, CDR2 FQGNSA. The CDR3 DNA is TGTGCCAGCAGCTTAGCGCCGGGGGGGAGGAGCACAGATACGCAGTATTTT. Translated: CASSLAPGGRSTDTQYF.

This clonotype turned up a few times. The chain is built from TRBV7-2 and TRBJ2-1; tentatively, D is TRBD1 (6 bases). The V gene lost 3 bases and the J gene lost 0 bases, with 15 bases spanning the gap. Germline V gene lookup returns CDR1 SGHTA and CDR2 FQGNSA. The CDR3 spans 17 residues. The CDR3 DNA reads as TGTGCCAGCAGCTTGAGGGGGAATCCGAGCTCCTACAATGAGCAGTTCTTC. Protein product: CASSLRGNPSSYNEQFF.

The chain uses TRBV7-6 and TRBJ2-1; D remains unclear. The CDR3 totals 15 residues. Trimming stripped 1 base from V and 8 bases from J, with 15 bases between. Germline lookup yields CDR1 SGHVS and CDR2 FNYEAQ. The CDR3, as DNA: TGTGCCAGCAGCTTAGAGAACAGCCTAAGGGATGAGCAGTTCTTC. This sequence encodes CASSLENSLRDEQFF.

The V and J genes are TRBV7-9 and TRBJ2-7, with TRBD1 matching 8 bases. Unmatched junction bases numbered 9, after V lost 5 bases and J lost 0 bases. CDR1 SEHNR and CDR2 FQNEAQ come from the germline V gene (reference sequence). The CDR3 totals 16 residues. The CDR3 coding sequence is TGTGCCAGCAGCCACGACAGGGGCCGAAGCTCCTACGAGCAGTACTTC. Protein: CASSHDRGRSSYEQYF.

The chain employs TRBV12-3 or TRBV12-4 and TRBJ2-2; 7 bases align to TRBD2. This CDR3 spans 14 amino acids. V lost 3 bases and J lost 6; bases outside the gene matches: 4. This CDR3 reads CASSFRTSAGELFF. The CDR3, as DNA: TGTGCCAGCAGTTTTCGAACTAGCGCCGGGGAGCTGTTTTTT.

This clonotype was found a few times. CDR3 in amino acids: CASSYESSGGQETQYF. DNA for the CDR3: TGTGCCAGCAGTTACGAATCTAGCGGGGGGCAAGAGACCCAGTACTTC. The V and J genes are TRBV6-5 and TRBJ2-5, with 11 bases that match TRBD2. Germline V gives CDR1 MNHEY, CDR2 SVGAGI. V gave up 2 bases and J gave up 2 bases; unmatched junction bases: 4. The length of the CDR3 is 16 residues.

The CDR3: CASSWGPVNTEAFF. The DNA of the CDR3 is TGTGCCAGCAGTTGGGGACCGGTGAACACTGAAGCTTTCTTT. This chain links TRBV12-3 or TRBV12-4 with TRBJ1-1, with D perhaps matching TRBD1 (5 bases). The CDR3 runs to 14 residues. The V gene lost 4 bases and the J gene lost 0 bases, with 9 bases spanning the gap.